This TCR beta chain was captured in a study of identical twins. Trimming removed 8 bases at V and 0 bases at J, with 19 bases between. Germline V gives CDR1 LNHNV, CDR2 YYDKDF (reference sequence). The CDR3 length is 16 residues. TCRdb fed the 5' RACE reads into MiXCR, producing one record per CDR3 protein. Found here are about 530,000 distinct CDR3 sequences, around 15% of them singletons; the top ten hold about 0.47%. This clonotype was detected only once. Another study also made use of these data, one on yellow fever vaccine responses in identical twins.

The sequenced material came from CD4+ T cells sorted from blood. This chain joins TRBV15 and TRBJ1-2; D gene unclear. This receptor was taken from a woman aged 18 to 35 in good health. CDR3 bases: TGTGCCACCTATCAGGATGATGGGGAGACTAACTATGGCTACACCTTC. Translating it yields CATYQDDGETNYGYTF.